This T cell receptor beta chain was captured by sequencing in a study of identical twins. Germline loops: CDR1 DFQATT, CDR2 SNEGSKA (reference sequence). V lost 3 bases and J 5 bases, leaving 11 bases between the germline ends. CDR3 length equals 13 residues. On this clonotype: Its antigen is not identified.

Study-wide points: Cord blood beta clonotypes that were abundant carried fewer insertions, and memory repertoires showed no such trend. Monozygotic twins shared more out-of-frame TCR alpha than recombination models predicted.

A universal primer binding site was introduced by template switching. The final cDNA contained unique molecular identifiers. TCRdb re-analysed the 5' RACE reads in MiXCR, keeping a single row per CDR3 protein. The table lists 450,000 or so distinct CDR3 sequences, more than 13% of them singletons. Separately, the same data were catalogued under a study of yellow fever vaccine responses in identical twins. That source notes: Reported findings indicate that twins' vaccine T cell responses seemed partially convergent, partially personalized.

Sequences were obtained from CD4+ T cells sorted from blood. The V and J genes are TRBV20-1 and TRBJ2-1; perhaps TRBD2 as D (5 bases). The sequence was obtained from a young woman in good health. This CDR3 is CSARSLADNEQFF. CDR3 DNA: TGCAGTGCTAGGAGTCTAGCAGACAATGAGCAGTTCTTC.